This T cell receptor beta chain emerged from a study of shared clonotypes between healthy human individuals. Study-wide context: Each donor's CD8 memory used one plate, CD8 naive two, each CD4 subset three. Findings and limits, study-wide: Having only a few donors restricted how much genetic and exposure-history diversity was captured. Naive subsets typically showed greater estimated richness than memory subsets.

The naive CD8 population came from CD45RO-negative cells selected for CCR7, without terminally differentiated effector memory CD45RA+ cells. Over several immunoSEQ plates, each subset's genomic DNA was distributed in even portions. Sequenced by immunoSEQ multiplex PCR; TCRdb stores in-frame clones only, minus some. The sample has over 2,000,000 clones; approximately 92% are singletons. As to this clone: As yet, its antigen is unknown.

Trimming left V 6 bases short and J 6 bases short, with 23 bases between. The CDR3 extends over 16 amino acids. Germline V gives CDR1 LNHDA, CDR2 SQIVND (reference sequence). Sequencing was done on a sample of naive CD8+ T cells from PBMCs. The sequence was collected from a man aged 18 to 35 in good health. Some clones in this sample may be carry-over from other donors' samples. The rearrangement joins TRBV19 to TRBJ1-1; D perhaps matches TRBD1 (5 bases). For the CDR3, the DNA is TGTGCCAGTAGACCTGCGGGGACCTTAGTGAATCCTGAAGCTTTCTTT. Amino acid sequence: CASRPAGTLVNPEAFF.